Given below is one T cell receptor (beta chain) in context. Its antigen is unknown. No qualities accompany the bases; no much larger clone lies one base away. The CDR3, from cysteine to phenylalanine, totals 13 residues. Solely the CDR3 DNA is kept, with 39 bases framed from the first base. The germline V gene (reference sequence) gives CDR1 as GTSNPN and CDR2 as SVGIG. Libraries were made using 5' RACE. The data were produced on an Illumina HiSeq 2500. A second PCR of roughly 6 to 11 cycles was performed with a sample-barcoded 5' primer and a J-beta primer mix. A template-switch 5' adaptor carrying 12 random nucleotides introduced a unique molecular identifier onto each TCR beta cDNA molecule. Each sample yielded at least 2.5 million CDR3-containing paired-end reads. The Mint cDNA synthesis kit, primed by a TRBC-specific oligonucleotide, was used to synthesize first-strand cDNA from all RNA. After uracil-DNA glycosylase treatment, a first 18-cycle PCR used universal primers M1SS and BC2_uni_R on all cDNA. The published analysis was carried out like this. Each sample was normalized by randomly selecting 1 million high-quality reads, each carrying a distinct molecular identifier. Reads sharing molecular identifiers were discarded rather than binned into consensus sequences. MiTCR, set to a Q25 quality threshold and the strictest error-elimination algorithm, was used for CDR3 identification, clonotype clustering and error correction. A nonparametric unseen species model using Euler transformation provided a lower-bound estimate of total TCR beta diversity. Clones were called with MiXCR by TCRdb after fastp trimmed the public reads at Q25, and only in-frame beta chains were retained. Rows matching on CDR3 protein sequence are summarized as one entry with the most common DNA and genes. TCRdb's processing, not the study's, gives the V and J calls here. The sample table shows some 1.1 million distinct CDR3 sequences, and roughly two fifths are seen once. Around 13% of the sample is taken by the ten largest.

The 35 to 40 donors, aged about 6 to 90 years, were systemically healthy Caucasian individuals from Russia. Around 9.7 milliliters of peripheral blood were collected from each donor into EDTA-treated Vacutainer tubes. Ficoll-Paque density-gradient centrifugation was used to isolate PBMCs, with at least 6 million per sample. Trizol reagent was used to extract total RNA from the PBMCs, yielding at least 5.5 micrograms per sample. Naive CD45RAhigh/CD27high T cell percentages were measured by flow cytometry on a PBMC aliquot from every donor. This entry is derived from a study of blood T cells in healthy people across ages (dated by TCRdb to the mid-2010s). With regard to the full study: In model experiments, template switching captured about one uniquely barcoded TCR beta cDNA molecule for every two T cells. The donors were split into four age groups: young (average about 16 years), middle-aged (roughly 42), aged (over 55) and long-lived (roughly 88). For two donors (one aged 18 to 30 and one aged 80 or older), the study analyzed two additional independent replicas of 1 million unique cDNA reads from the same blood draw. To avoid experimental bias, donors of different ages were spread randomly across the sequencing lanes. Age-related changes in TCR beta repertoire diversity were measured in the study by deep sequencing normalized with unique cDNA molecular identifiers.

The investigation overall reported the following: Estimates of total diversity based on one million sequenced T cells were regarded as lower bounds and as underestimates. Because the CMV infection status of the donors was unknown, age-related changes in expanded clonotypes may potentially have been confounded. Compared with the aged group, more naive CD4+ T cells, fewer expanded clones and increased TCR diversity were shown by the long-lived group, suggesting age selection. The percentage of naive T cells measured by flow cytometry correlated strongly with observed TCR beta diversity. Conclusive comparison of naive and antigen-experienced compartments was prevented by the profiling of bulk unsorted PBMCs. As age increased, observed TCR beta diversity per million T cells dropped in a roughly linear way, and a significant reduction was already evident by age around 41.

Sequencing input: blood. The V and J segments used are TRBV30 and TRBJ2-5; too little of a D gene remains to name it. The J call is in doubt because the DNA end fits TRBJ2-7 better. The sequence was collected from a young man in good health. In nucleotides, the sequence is TGTGCCTGGAGTGGGGTGACCTTCTACGAGCAGTACTTC. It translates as CAWSGVTFYEQYF.